This T cell receptor (beta chain) was profiled in a study of CD8+CD57+ T cells in acquired aplastic anemia. Across the study: Sorted CD4+ and CD8+ cells yielded roughly 3.4 ug of DNA on average. Study-wide findings and caveats: A set of 25 to 30 CD8+ CDR3 sequences was shared between patients and controls, and these sequences appeared highly expressed in patients.

Turning to this clonotype: As yet, its antigen is unknown.

Trimming cost V 2 bases and J 3 bases; bases outside gene matches: 6. This CDR3 has 16 residues. Germline V gives CDR1 LNHNV, CDR2 YYDKDF (reference sequence). Selection for sequencing was limited to patients who had shown CD8+CD57+ cell expansion by flow cytometry. Patients had received no therapy at the time of blood sampling. Both TCR beta VDJ combination and CDR3 sequence profiling were carried out. Genomic DNA was the template for this profiling. TCRdb called the reads again in MiXCR, with one record for every CDR3 protein. The sample contains 150,000 or so distinct CDR3 sequences, around 50% of which appear only once.

Sequencing input: sorted CD4+, CD8+, or CD8+CD57+ T cells (not recorded which) from PBMCs. This TCR came from a human donor with aplastic anemia. The chain links TRBV15 to TRBJ2-3; 9 bases are shared with TRBD2. CDR3 loop: CATSRQRTSATDTQYF. As DNA, the CDR3 is TGTGCCACCAGCAGACAGCGGACTAGCGCGACAGATACGCAGTATTTT.